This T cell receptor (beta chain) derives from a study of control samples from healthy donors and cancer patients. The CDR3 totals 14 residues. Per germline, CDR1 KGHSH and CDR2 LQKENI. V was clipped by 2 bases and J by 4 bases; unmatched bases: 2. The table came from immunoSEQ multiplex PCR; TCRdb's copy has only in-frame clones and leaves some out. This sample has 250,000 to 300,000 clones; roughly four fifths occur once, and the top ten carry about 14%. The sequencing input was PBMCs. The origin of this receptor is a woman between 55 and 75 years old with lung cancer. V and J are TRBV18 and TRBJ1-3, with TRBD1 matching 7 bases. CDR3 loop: CASSPTGAGNTIYF. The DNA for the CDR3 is TGTGCCAGCTCACCAACAGGGGCGGGAAACACCATATATTTT.